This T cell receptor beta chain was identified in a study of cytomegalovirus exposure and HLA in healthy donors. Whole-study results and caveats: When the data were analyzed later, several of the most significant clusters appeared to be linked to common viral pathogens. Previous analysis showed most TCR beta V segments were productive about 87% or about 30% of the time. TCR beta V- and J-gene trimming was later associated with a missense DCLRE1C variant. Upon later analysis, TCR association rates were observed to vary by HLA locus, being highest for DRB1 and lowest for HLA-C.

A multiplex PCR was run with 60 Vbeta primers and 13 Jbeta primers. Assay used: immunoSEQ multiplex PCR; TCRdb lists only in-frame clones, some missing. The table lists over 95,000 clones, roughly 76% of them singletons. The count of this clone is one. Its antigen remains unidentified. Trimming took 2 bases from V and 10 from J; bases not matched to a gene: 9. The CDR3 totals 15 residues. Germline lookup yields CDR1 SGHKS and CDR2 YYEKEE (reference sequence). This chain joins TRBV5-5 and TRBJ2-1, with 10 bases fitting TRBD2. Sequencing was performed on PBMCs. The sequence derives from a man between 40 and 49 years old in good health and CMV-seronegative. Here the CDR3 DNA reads TGTGCCAGCAGCTTTGACCTAGCGGGAGTCAGGGAGCAGTTCTTC. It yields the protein CASSFDLAGVREQFF. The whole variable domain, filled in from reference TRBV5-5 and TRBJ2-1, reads DAGVTQSPTHLIKTRGQQVTLRCSPISGHKSVSWYQQVLGQGPQFIFQYYEKEERGRGNFPDRFSARQFPNYSSELNVNALLLGDSALYLCASSFDLAGVREQFFGPGTRLTVL.